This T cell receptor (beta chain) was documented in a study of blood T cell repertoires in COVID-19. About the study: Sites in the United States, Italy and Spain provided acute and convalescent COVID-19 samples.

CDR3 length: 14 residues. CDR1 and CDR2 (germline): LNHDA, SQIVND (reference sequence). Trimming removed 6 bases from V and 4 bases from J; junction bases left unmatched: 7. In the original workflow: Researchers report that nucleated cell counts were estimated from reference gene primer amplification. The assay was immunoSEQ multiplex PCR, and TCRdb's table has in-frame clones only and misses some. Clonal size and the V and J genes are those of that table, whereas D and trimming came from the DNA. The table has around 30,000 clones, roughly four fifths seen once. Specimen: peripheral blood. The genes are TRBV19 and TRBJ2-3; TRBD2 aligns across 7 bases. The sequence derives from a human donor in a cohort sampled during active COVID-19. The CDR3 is CASSVAGDSDTQYF. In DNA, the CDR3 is TGTGCCAGTAGCGTGGCGGGGGATTCAGATACGCAGTATTTT.